The 2 T cell receptor beta chains given below trace back to one sample, sequenced in a study of control samples from healthy donors and cancer patients. Using immunoSEQ multiplex PCR, the repertoire was profiled, and TCRdb retains in-frame clones only, with some absent. The sample holds about 140,000 clones, around 94% seen once. The sequencing input was blood. These receptors originate from a man aged 40-49 years in good health.

The chain joins TRBV11-3 to TRBJ2-3; D possibly uses TRBD1 or TRBD2 (6 bases each). V lost 1 base and J 4 bases, leaving 18 bases between the germline ends. The length of the CDR3 is 17 residues. CDR1 and CDR2 (germline): SGHNT, YENEEA. The DNA of the CDR3 is TGTGCCAGCAGCTTAGTTGCGGGGCAGGGGCACCCAGATACGCAGTATTTT. Translating gives CASSLVAGQGHPDTQYF.

The chain couples TRBV6-5 to TRBJ2-2, with unresolved D. V was shortened by 2 bases and J by 4 bases, with 8 bases between the two germline ends. The CDR3 totals 14 residues. Germline values: CDR1 MNHEY, CDR2 SVGAGI. CDR3 DNA: TGTGCCAGCAGTTACAGTAGGAGCACCGGGGAGCTGTTTTTT. Its translation: CASSYSRSTGELFF.